The 32 T cell receptor beta chains below all came from one sample that was sequenced in a study of shared clonotypes between healthy human individuals. Sequenced by immunoSEQ multiplex PCR; TCRdb stores in-frame clones only, minus some. The table includes 1.4 million to 1.5 million clones, 95% to 97% detected once. The sample taken for sequencing was naive CD4+ T cells sorted from blood. Subset of the sample: CD45RA+ positively selected. Source of these receptors: a man aged 25-45 years in good health.

This clone came up once. The chain couples TRBV6-4 to TRBJ1-2; the match to TRBD1 covers 8 bases. V was clipped by 0 bases and J by 10 bases; unmatched bases: 10. CDR3 length: 15 residues. Germline values: CDR1 MRHNA, CDR2 SNTAGT. This CDR3 is CASSDSVGGRGPYTF. The CDR3 region has the DNA TGTGCCAGCAGTGACTCTGTTGGTGGCAGGGGGCCCTACACCTTC.

This sequence joins TRBV18 and TRBJ2-3; TRBD2 aligns across 9 bases. CDR1 and CDR2 (germline): KGHSH, LQKENI. The trim removed 3 bases at V and 2 bases at J, leaving 6 bases unmatched. This CDR3 contains 16 residues. CDR3: CASSPPGLANTDTQYF. CDR3 DNA: TGTGCCAGCTCACCTCCAGGACTAGCGAACACAGATACGCAGTATTTT.

The genes are TRBV2 and TRBJ2-3; possibly TRBD2 for D (6 bases). The CDR3 extends over 14 amino acids. Germline values: CDR1 SNHLY, CDR2 FYNNEI. V gave up 6 bases and J gave up 3 bases, with 13 bases separating them. CDR3 amino acids: CASRAGTRTDTQYF. CDR3 coding DNA: TGTGCCAGCAGGGCGGGAACTAGGACAGATACGCAGTATTTT. The whole variable domain, remainder taken from reference TRBV2 and TRBJ2-3, is EPEVTQTPSHQVTQMGQEVILRCVPISNHLYFYWYRQILGQKVEFLVSFYNNEISEKSEIFDDQFSVERPDGSNFTLKIRSTKLEDSAMYFCASRAGTRTDTQYFGPGTRLTVL.

The genes are TRBV7-9 and TRBJ2-7; possibly TRBD1 for D (6 bases). Per germline, CDR1 SEHNR and CDR2 FQNEAQ (reference sequence). CDR3 length: 14 residues. Trimming left V 1 base short and J 7 bases short, with 14 bases between. The CDR3: CASSLGQGHGEQYF. The CDR3 DNA is TGTGCCAGCAGCTTAGGGCAGGGGCATGGGGAGCAGTACTTC. The full variable domain, rest sourced from reference TRBV7-9 and TRBJ2-7, is DTGVSQNPRHKITKRGQNVTFRCDPISEHNRLYWYRQTLGQGPEFLTYFQNEAQLEKSRLLSDRFSAERPKGSFSTLEIQRTEQGDSAMYLCASSLGQGHGEQYFGPGTRLTVT.

The chain is built from TRBV7-3 and TRBJ2-2; a weak D match, TRBD2 (6 bases). The CDR3 consists of 19 residues. V was pared by 4 bases and J by 1 base, with 22 bases between. Germline values: CDR1 SGHTA, CDR2 FQGTGA. In nucleotides, the CDR3 is TGTGCCAGCAGCTGGACGATTGGGAGGATAGGGGAGAACACCGGGGAGCTGTTTTTT. Its translation is CASSWTIGRIGENTGELFF.

The V call is TRBV5-4, the J call TRBJ1-4; D not certain. The CDR3 contains 13 residues. V lost 3 bases and J lost 3, with 6 bases in between. Germline V gene lookup returns CDR1 SGHNT and CDR2 YYREEE (reference sequence). The CDR3 region has the DNA TGTGCCAGCAGCTCCCCCCCTAATGAAAAACTGTTTTTT. Residues: CASSSPPNEKLFF.

The rearrangement uses TRBV12-5 and TRBJ2-3; no firm D call. CDR3 length: 12 amino acids. CDR1 is LGHNT, CDR2 FRNRAP, per germline. Trimming left V 6 bases short and J 5 bases short, with 9 bases between. CDR3: CASGLARDTQYF. The CDR3 DNA reads TGTGCTAGTGGCCTTGCACGAGATACGCAGTATTTT.

The J gene is TRBJ2-7, the V gene TRBV2, with 9 bases aligning to TRBD1. V was clipped by 3 bases and J by 2 bases; unmatched bases: 2. The CDR3 sequence is 14 residues long. CDR1 is SNHLY and CDR2 is FYNNEI in the germline V gene. CDR3 DNA: TGTGCCAGCAGTGAGCGACAGGGGGCCTACGAGCAGTACTTC. Its translation is CASSERQGAYEQYF.

This chain links TRBV7-2 with TRBJ1-5; D gene unclear. This CDR3 is built from 13 residues. Trimming took 6 bases from V and 5 from J, leaving 11 bases between them. Germline V gene data show CDR1 as SGHTA and CDR2 as FQGNSA. As DNA, the CDR3 is TGTGCCAGCAGTCCCGACACTGATCAGCCCCAGCATTTT. Its translation is CASSPDTDQPQHF.

This chain uses TRBV21-1 with TRBJ2-1. TRBV21-1 is termed a pseudogene. This CDR3 has 15 residues. CDR3 sequence reads: CASSKSPLMINEQFF. The CDR3 nucleotides are TGTGCCAGCAGCAAATCCCCTCTTATGATTAATGAGCAGTTCTTC.

This clone was recorded once. The J gene is TRBJ1-2, the V gene TRBV29-1; D gene ambiguous. The CDR3 spans 13 residues. Germline CDR1 SQVTM, CDR2 ANQGSEA. V was trimmed by 0 bases and J by 6 bases, leaving 11 bases between them. In nucleotides, the CDR3 is TGCAGCGTTGAAGAGAGGGCTTGGAATGGCTACACCTTC. As protein: CSVEERAWNGYTF.

J is TRBJ2-7 and V is TRBV27; TRBD2 matches at 9 bases. Germline V gene lookup returns CDR1 MNHEY and CDR2 SMNVEV (reference sequence). With 5 bases clipped from V and 3 bases from J, the junction kept 11 bases outside the gene matches. The CDR3 contains 16 residues. CDR3 loop: CASSGRRASGIYEQYF. Written as DNA, the CDR3 is TGTGCCAGCAGTGGGAGGCGGGCTAGCGGGATCTACGAGCAGTACTTC.

V gene TRBV6-5 combines with J gene TRBJ2-5; D may correspond to TRBD1 or TRBD2 (6 bases each). This CDR3 has 13 residues. Germline assignment: CDR1 MNHEY and CDR2 SVGAGI. V was shortened by 6 bases and J by 4 bases, with 12 bases between the two germline ends. The CDR3 nucleotides read TGTGCCAGCAGGGGAGGACAGAGAGAGACCCAGTACTTC. Its translation is CASRGGQRETQYF.

The sample holds one count of this clone. The J gene is TRBJ2-1, the V gene TRBV20-1; tentative D call: TRBD1 (5 bases). With 7 bases removed from V and 10 bases from J, the gap between germline ends came to 14 bases. Germline V gives CDR1 DFQATT, CDR2 SNEGSKA (reference sequence). The CDR3 contains 11 residues. The CDR3 coding sequence is TGCAGTGAAGGCAGGGTGGGAGAGCAGTTCTTC. Translating gives CSEGRVGEQFF.

The chain carries TRBV30 and TRBJ2-1; 10 positions match TRBD2. CDR1 GTSNPN and CDR2 SVGIG come from the germline V gene (reference sequence). This CDR3 is 13 amino acids long. Trimming cost V 0 bases and J 14 bases; bases outside gene matches: 7. CDR3 loop: CAWSVASGRLKFF. For the CDR3, the DNA is TGTGCCTGGAGTGTAGCTAGCGGGAGACTCAAGTTCTTC.

CDR3 loop: CASSLAWEANTEAFF. The CDR3 DNA reads TGCGCCAGCAGCTTGGCCTGGGAGGCGAACACTGAAGCTTTCTTT. The V and J genes are TRBV5-1 and TRBJ1-1, with D hard to call. V shed 0 bases and J shed 1 base, with 10 bases lying between them. Germline V gives CDR1 SGHRS, CDR2 YFSETQ. The CDR3 totals 15 residues.

The V and J genes are TRBV5-1 and TRBJ2-1; maybe TRBD2 (5 bases). V lost 6 bases and J lost 3, with 16 bases in between. This CDR3 contains 15 residues. Germline loops: CDR1 SGHRS, CDR2 YFSETQ. DNA for the CDR3: TGCGCCAGCATGCCCGAACCTAGCCACTACAATGAGCAGTTCTTC. It specifies CASMPEPSHYNEQFF.

This clone was seen just once. The rearrangement links TRBV5-4 to TRBJ1-1; 7 bases are a match to TRBD1. This CDR3 has 15 residues. Germline trimming cut 4 bases from V and 0 bases from J; bases unmatched to any gene: 6. The germline CDR1 and CDR2 sequences are SGHNT and YYREEE (reference sequence). CDR3 in amino acids: CASSPTGVVNTEAFF. CDR3 bases: TGTGCCAGCAGCCCCACAGGGGTAGTGAACACTGAAGCTTTCTTT.

The chain couples TRBV11-2 to TRBJ1-5; weak D call: TRBD1 (6 bases). CDR1 and CDR2 from the germline V gene are SGHAT and FQNNGV. The ends were cut back, 5 bases at V and 0 bases at J, with 11 bases in the middle. This CDR3 is built from 15 residues. This CDR3 is CASSLQGHSNQPQHF. As DNA, the CDR3 is TGTGCCAGCAGCCTACAGGGACATAGCAATCAGCCCCAGCATTTT.

This clone was recorded once. The chain combines TRBV7-9 with TRBJ2-7, with D possibly TRBD1 on 5 matching bases. V gave up 1 base and J gave up 2 bases, with 15 bases separating them. This CDR3 has 16 amino acids. Germline V gene data show CDR1 as SEHNR and CDR2 as FQNEAQ (reference sequence). The DNA for the CDR3 is TGTGCCAGCAGCTTAGAGAGACAGTTAACCCCCTACGAGCAGTACTTC. It yields the protein CASSLERQLTPYEQYF.

This rearrangement joins TRBV28 to TRBJ2-1; D is uncertain. Trimming removed 2 bases from V and 8 bases from J, with 16 bases in between. Germline CDR1 is MDHEN and CDR2 is SYDVKM. The CDR3 is 15 residues long. CDR3: CASSLIGLRGHEQFF. In DNA form, the CDR3 reads TGTGCCAGCAGTTTAATAGGGCTTAGAGGCCATGAGCAGTTCTTC.

A note on this clone: In the same sample, other DNA sequences code for this CDR3. The V call is TRBV2, the J call TRBJ1-4, with TRBD1 matching over 8 bases. The CDR3 consists of 13 residues. After removal of 6 bases from V and 5 bases from J, the junction contained 2 bases not matched to a gene. The germline CDR1 and CDR2 sequences are SNHLY and FYNNEI. Here the CDR3 DNA reads TGTGCCAGCAGCGGGACAGGAAATGAAAAACTGTTTTTT. It yields the protein CASSGTGNEKLFF.

The rearrangement joins TRBV15 to TRBJ2-1, with 7 positions matching TRBD1. After removal of 6 bases from V and 6 bases from J, the junction contained 8 bases not matched to a gene. Germline V gene data show CDR1 as LNHNV and CDR2 as YYDKDF (reference sequence). This CDR3 contains 14 residues. CDR3 nucleotide sequence: TGTGCCACCAGATCGACAGGGATAAGCAATGAGCAGTTCTTC. Its translation is CATRSTGISNEQFF.

This chain's CDR3 is CASTPRERTEAFF. CDR3 DNA sequence: TGTGCCAGCACCCCGCGGGAACGTACCGAAGCTTTCTTT. The rearrangement joins TRBV5-4 to TRBJ1-1, with unresolved D. This CDR3 region has 13 residues. Germline V gene data show CDR1 as SGHNT and CDR2 as YYREEE (reference sequence). Trimming pared 6 bases from V and 8 bases from J, leaving 17 bases between.

This clone was counted once. The V and J genes are TRBV11-3 and TRBJ2-7; the D is unclear. V lost 0 bases to trimming and J lost 7 bases, with 10 bases between them. The CDR3 is 13 residues long. CDR1 and CDR2 (germline): SGHNT, YENEEA. CDR3 sequence (DNA): TGTGCCAGCAGCTTAGATCCCTTTGGGGAGCAGTACTTC. Its protein product is CASSLDPFGEQYF.

This chain connects TRBV28 to TRBJ2-1; maybe TRBD2 (5 bases). Germline CDR1 MDHEN, CDR2 SYDVKM. With 7 bases removed from V and 7 bases from J, the gap between germline ends came to 17 bases. The CDR3 loop spans 14 amino acids. The CDR3 nucleotides read TGTGCCAGCAATTCCATTGACCGGGGAAATGAGCAGTTCTTC. This sequence encodes CASNSIDRGNEQFF.

The CDR3 bases are TGTGCCAGCAGCTCGACTATTACGGACTCCGGGACAGGGACCTACGAGCAGTACTTC. Translated, it gives CASSSTITDSGTGTYEQYF. The gene calls are TRBV11-2 and TRBJ2-7; the match to TRBD1 covers 9 bases. CDR3 size: 19 residues. Trimming at V came to 4 bases and at J to 2 bases, leaving 18 bases not matched to a gene. Germline CDR1 reads SGHAT; CDR2 reads FQNNGV. Together with reference TRBV11-2 and TRBJ2-7, the CDR3 gives the full variable domain: EAGVAQSPRYKIIEKRQSVAFWCNPISGHATLYWYQQILGQGPKLLIQFQNNGVVDDSQLPKDRFSAERLKGVDSTLKIQPAKLEDSAVYLCASSSTITDSGTGTYEQYFGPGTRLTVT.

Regarding this clone: Other DNA sequences in the sample encode the same CDR3. V usage is TRBV6-1 and J usage is TRBJ2-2; 8 nucleotides match TRBD1. This CDR3 has 13 amino acids. Germline-derived CDR1 and CDR2 are MNHNS and SASEGT. Trimming removed 8 bases from V and 4 bases from J; junction bases left unmatched: 3. CDR3 nucleotides: TGTGCCAGCGGACAGGGTGGCACCGGGGAGCTGTTTTTT. Translated, it gives CASGQGGTGELFF.

V is TRBV19 and J is TRBJ2-5, with D perhaps matching TRBD2 (5 bases). CDR3 length: 14 residues. Germline values: CDR1 LNHDA, CDR2 SQIVND (reference sequence). Trimming left V 3 bases short and J 5 bases short, with 13 bases between. CDR3 sequence (DNA): TGTGCCAGTAGTATGGGTCGGACTGTGGAGACCCAGTACTTC. It codes for CASSMGRTVETQYF.

The V and J genes are TRBV7-2 and TRBJ2-7; TRBD2 matches 7 bases. The CDR3 totals 19 residues. Germline CDR1 and CDR2: SGHTA and FQGNSA. V was clipped by 5 bases and J by 6 bases; unmatched bases: 25. The CDR3 spells CASSPLRLAHQNNPLEQYF. CDR3 coding DNA: TGTGCCAGCAGCCCCCTTCGACTAGCTCACCAGAACAACCCACTCGAGCAGTACTTC.

This rearrangement joins TRBV28 to TRBJ1-2; no clear D gene. Germline V gives CDR1 MDHEN, CDR2 SYDVKM. This CDR3 has 14 residues. The V and J ends lost 3 bases and 7 bases respectively, with 15 bases between them. The CDR3 spells CASSFLGFDGGYTF. In DNA, the CDR3 is TGTGCCAGCAGTTTTTTGGGCTTTGATGGTGGCTACACCTTC.

This clone was picked up one time. The CDR3 spells CASSLSGGETQYF. The CDR3 bases are TGTGCCAGCTCACTTTCAGGGGGAGAGACCCAGTACTTC. The chain recombines TRBV18 with TRBJ2-5; 7 bases line up with TRBD1. The CDR3 totals 13 residues. V shed 4 bases, J shed 4 bases, and the junction held 3 bases outside the gene matches. Germline lookup yields CDR1 KGHSH and CDR2 LQKENI.